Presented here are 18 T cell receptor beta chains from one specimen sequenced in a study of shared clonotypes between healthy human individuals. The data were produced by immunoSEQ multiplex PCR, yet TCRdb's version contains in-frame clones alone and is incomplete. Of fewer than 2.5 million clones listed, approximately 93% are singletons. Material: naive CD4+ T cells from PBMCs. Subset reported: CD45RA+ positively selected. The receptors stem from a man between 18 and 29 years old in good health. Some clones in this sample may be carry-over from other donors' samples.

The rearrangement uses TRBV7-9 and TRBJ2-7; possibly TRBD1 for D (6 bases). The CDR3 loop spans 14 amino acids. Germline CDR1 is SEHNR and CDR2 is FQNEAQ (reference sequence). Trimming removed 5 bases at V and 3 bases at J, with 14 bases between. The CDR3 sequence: CASSELAGVYEQYF. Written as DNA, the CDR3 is TGTGCCAGCAGCGAACTGGCAGGGGTCTACGAGCAGTACTTC.

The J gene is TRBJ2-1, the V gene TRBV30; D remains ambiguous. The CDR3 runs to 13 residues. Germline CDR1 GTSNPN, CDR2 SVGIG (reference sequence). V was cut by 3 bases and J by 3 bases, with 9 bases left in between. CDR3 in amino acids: CAWSVGGYNEQFF. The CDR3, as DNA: TGTGCCTGGAGCGTCGGCGGCTACAATGAGCAGTTCTTC.

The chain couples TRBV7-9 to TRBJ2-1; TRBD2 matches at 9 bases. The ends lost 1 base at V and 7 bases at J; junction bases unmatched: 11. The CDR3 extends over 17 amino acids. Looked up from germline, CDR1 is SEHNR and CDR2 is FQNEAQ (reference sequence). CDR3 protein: CASSLGSGSGRTNEQFF. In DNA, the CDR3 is TGTGCCAGCAGCTTAGGGTCTGGGAGCGGGAGGACTAATGAGCAGTTCTTC.

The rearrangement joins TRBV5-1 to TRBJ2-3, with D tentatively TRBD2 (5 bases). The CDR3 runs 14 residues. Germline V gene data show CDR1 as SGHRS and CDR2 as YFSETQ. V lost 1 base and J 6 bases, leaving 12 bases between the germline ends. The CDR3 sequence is CASSLQSRRDTQYF. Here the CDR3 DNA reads TGCGCCAGCAGCTTGCAGTCGCGGAGGGATACGCAGTATTTT.

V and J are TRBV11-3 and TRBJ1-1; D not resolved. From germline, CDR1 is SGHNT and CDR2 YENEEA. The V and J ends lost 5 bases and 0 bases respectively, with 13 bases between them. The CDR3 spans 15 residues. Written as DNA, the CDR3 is TGTGCCAGCAGCGAAACCGGACGGATGAACACTGAAGCTTTCTTT. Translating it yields CASSETGRMNTEAFF.

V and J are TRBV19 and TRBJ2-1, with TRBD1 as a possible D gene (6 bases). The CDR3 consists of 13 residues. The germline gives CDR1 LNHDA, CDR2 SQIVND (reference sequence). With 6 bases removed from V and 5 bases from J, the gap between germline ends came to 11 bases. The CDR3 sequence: CASSGQLDNEQFF. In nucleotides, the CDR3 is TGTGCCAGTAGCGGACAGCTTGACAATGAGCAGTTCTTC. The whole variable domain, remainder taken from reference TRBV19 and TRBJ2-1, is DGGITQSPKYLFRKEGQNVTLSCEQNLNHDAMYWYRQDPGQGLRLIYYSQIVNDFQKGDIAEGYSVSREKKESFPLTVTSAQKNPTAFYLCASSGQLDNEQFFGPGTRLTVL.

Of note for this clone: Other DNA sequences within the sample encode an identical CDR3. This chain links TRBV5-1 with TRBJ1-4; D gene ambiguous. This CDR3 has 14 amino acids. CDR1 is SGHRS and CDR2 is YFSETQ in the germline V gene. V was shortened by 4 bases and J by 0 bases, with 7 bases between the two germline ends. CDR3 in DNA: TGCGCCAGCAGCCCGGGCGCAACTAATGAAAAACTGTTTTTT. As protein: CASSPGATNEKLFF.

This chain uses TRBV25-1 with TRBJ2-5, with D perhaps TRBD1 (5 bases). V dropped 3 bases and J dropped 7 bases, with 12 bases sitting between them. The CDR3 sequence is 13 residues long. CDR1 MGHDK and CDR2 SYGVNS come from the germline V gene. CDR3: CASSDRQGRTQYF. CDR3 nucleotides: TGTGCCAGCAGTGACCGTCAGGGAAGGACCCAGTACTTC.

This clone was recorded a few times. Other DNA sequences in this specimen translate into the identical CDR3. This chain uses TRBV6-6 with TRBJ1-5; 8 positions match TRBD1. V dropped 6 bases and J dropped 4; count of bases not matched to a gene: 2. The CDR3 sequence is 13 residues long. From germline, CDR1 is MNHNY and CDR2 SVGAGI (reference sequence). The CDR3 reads CASSRTGNQPQHF. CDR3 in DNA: TGTGCCAGCAGCAGGACAGGGAATCAGCCCCAGCATTTT.

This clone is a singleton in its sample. The CDR3 is CASSHPRTKYNEQFF. In DNA form, the CDR3 reads TGCGCCAGCAGCCACCCACGGACCAAATACAATGAGCAGTTCTTC. V and J are TRBV4-1 and TRBJ2-1; D not resolved. Germline CDR1 MGHRA, CDR2 YSYEKL. The CDR3 consists of 15 residues. V lost 3 bases to trimming and J lost 4 bases, with 13 bases between them.

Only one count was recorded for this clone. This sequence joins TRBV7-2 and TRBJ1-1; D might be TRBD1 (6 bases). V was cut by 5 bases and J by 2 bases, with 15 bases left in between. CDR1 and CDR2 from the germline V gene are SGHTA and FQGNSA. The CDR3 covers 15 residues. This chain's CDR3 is CASSLFGQFNTEAFF. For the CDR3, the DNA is TGTGCCAGCAGCCTCTTTGGACAGTTTAACACTGAAGCTTTCTTT.

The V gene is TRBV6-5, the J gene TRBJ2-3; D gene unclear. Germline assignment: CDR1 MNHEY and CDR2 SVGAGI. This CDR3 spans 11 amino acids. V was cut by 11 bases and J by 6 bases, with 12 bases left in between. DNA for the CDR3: TGTGCCCACTCCCGGGCTGATACGCAGTATTTT. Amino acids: CAHSRADTQYF.

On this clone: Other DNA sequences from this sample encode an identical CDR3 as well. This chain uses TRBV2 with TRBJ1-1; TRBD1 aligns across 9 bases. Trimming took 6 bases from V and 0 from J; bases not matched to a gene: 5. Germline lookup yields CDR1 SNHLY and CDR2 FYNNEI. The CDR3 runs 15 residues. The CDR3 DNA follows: TGTGCCAGCAGCCCGGGACAGGGAATGAACACTGAAGCTTTCTTT. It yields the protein CASSPGQGMNTEAFF.

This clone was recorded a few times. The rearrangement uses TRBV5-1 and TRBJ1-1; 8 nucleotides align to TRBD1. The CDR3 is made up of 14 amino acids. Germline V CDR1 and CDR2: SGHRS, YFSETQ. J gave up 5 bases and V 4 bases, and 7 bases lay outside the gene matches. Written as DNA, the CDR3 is TGCGCCAGCAGCCCTGGTTGGACAGGGACTGAAGCTTTCTTT. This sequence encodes CASSPGWTGTEAFF.

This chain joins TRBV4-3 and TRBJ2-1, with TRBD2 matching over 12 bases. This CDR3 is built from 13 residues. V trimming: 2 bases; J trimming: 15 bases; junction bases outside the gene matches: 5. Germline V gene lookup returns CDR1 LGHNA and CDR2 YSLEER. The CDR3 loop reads CASSQNLAGGLFF. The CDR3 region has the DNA TGCGCCAGCAGCCAAAACCTAGCGGGAGGGTTGTTCTTC.

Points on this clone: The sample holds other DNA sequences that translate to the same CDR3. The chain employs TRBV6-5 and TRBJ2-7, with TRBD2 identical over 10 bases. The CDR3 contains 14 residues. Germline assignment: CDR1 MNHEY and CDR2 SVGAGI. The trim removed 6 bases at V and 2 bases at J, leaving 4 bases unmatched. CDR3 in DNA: TGTGCCAGCAGCCGGACTAGCGGTCCCTACGAGCAGTACTTC. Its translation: CASSRTSGPYEQYF.

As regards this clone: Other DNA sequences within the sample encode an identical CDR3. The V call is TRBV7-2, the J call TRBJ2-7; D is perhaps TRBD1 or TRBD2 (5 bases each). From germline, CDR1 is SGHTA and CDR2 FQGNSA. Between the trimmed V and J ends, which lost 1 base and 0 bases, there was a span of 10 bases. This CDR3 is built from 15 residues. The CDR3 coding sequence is TGTGCCAGCAGCTTAGTCCCAGGGAGCTCCTACGAGCAGTACTTC. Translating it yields CASSLVPGSSYEQYF.

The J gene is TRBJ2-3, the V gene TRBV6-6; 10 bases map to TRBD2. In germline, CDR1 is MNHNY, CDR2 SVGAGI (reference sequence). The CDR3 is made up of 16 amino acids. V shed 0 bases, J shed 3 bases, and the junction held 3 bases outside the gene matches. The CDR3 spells CASSYSGSGRTDTQYF. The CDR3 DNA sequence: TGTGCCAGCAGTTACTCGGGTAGCGGGAGGACAGATACGCAGTATTTT.